This T cell receptor (beta chain) was found in a study of T-cell memory formation after mild COVID-19. TCRdb re-derived calls from the 5' RACE reads in MiXCR, one entry per CDR3 protein. This table has roughly 560,000 distinct CDR3 sequences, about a fifth appearing once. The ends lost 2 bases at V and 7 bases at J; junction bases unmatched: 3. The germline gives CDR1 KGHSH, CDR2 LQKENI. This CDR3 is built from 14 residues. This receptor was identified in an adult woman who had mild COVID-19 (a few samples of this study predate the infection). Cell type and time point are not known. Specimen: PBMCs or a T cell subset sorted from them (not recorded which). This sequence joins TRBV18 and TRBJ2-1; 9 positions match TRBD1. The CDR3 loop reads CASSPGQGSNEQFF. In nucleotides, the CDR3 is TGTGCCAGCTCACCAGGACAGGGGAGTAATGAGCAGTTCTTC. The variable domain in full, with the rest retrieved from reference TRBV18 and TRBJ2-1, is NAGVMQNPRHLVRRRGQEARLRCSPMKGHSHVYWYRQLPEEGLKFMVYLQKENIIDESGMPKERFSAEFPKEGPSILRIQQVVRGDSAAYFCASSPGQGSNEQFFGPGTRLTVL.